This T cell receptor (beta chain) was sequenced during a study of OX40 agonist ivuxolimab in advanced cancers. About the research overall: Patients assigned to dose escalation were diagnosed with hepatocellular carcinoma, melanoma, renal cell or head and neck cancer.

TCRdb's copy holds only in-frame clones and misses some; the assay was immunoSEQ multiplex PCR. Of around 62,000 clones listed, around 90% are singletons. Source: CD4+ or CD8+ T cells sorted from blood, taken in a trial of the OX40 agonist ivuxolimab. The TCR originated in an adult with an advanced solid tumor such as melanoma, head and neck, liver or kidney cancer.

CDR3: CASKGGAFGEQFF. In nucleotides, the CDR3 is TGTGCCAGCAAGGGGGGCGCATTTGGTGAGCAGTTCTTC. The rearrangement joins TRBV6-1 to TRBJ2-1, with D perhaps given as TRBD1 or TRBD2 (6 bases each). The germline gives CDR1 MNHNS, CDR2 SASEGT. The length of the CDR3 is 13 residues. V gave up 7 bases and J gave up 9 bases, with 16 bases separating them.